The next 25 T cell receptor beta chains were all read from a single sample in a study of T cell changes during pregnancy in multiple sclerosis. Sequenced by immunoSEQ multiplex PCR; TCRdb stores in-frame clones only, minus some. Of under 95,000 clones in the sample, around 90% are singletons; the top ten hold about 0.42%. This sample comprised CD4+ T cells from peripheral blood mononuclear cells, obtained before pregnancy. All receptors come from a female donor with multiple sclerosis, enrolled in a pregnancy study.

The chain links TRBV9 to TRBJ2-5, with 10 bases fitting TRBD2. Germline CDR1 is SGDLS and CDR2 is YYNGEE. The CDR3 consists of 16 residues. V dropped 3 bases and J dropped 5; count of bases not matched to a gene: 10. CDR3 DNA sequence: TGTGCCAGCAGCGGGTCTAGCGGGAGATTTTATGAGACCCAGTACTTC. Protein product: CASSGSSGRFYETQYF.

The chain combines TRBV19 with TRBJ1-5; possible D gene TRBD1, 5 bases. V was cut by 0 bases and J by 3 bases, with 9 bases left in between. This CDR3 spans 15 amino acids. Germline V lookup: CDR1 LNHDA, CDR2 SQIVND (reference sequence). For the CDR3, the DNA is TGTGCCAGTAGTATAGAAGGACAACCCAATCAGCCCCAGCATTTT. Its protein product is CASSIEGQPNQPQHF. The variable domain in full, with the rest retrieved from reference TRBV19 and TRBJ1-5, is DGGITQSPKYLFRKEGQNVTLSCEQNLNHDAMYWYRQDPGQGLRLIYYSQIVNDFQKGDIAEGYSVSREKKESFPLTVTSAQKNPTAFYLCASSIEGQPNQPQHFGDGTRLSIL.

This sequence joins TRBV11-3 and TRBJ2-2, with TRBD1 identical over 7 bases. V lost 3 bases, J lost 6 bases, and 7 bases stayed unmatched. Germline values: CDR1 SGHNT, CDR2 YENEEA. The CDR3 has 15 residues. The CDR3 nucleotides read TGTGCCAGCAGCTTGGGACAGACTACGTCCGGGGAGCTGTTTTTT. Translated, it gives CASSLGQTTSGELFF.

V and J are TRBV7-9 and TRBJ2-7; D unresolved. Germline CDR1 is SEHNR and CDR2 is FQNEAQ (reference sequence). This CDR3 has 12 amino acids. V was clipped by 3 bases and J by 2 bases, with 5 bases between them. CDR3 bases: TGTGCCAGCAGCTTTACAGCCTACGAGCAGTACTTC. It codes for CASSFTAYEQYF. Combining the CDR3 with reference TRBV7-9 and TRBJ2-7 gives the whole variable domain DTGVSQNPRHKITKRGQNVTFRCDPISEHNRLYWYRQTLGQGPEFLTYFQNEAQLEKSRLLSDRFSAERPKGSFSTLEIQRTEQGDSAMYLCASSFTAYEQYFGPGTRLTVT.

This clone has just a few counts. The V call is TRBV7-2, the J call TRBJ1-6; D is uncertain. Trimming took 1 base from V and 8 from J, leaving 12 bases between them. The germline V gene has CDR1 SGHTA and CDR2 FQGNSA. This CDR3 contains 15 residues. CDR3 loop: CASSLGSVAYSPLHF. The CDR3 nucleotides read TGTGCCAGCAGCTTAGGTTCGGTAGCGTATTCACCCCTCCACTTT. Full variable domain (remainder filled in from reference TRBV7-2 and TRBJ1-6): GAGVSQSPSNKVTEKGKDVELRCDPISGHTALYWYRQSLGQGLEFLIYFQGNSAPDKSGLPSDRFSAERTGGSVSTLTIQRTQQEDSAVYLCASSLGSVAYSPLHFGNGTRLTVT.

The CDR3 DNA reads as TGTGCCAGCAGTTTTGAAAGTTTCGGGATGAACACTGAAGCTTTCTTT. Residues: CASSFESFGMNTEAFF. This chain uses TRBV6-5 with TRBJ1-1; D remains unclear. This CDR3 is 16 amino acids long. The germline V gene encodes CDR1 MNHEY and CDR2 SVGAGI. V gave up 4 bases and J gave up 0 bases, with 15 bases separating them.

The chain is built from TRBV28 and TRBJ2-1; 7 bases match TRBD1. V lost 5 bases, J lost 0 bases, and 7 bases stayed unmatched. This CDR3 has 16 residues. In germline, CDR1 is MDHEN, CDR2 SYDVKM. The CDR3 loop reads CASSTRTGVSYNEQFF. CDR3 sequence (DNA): TGTGCCAGCAGTACCCGGACAGGCGTCTCCTACAATGAGCAGTTCTTC.

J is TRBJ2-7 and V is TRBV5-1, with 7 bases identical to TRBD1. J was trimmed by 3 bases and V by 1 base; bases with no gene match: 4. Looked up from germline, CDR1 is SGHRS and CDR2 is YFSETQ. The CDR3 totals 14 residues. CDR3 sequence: CASSLSPGGYEQYF. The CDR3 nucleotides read TGCGCCAGCAGCTTGTCTCCAGGGGGCTACGAGCAGTACTTC.

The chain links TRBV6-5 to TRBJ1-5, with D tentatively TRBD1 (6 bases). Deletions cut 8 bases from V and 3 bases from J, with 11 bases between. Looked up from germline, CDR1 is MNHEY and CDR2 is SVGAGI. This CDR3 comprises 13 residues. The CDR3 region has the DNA TGTGCCAGCGCAGACAGGAACAATCAGCCCCAGCATTTT. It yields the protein CASADRNNQPQHF.

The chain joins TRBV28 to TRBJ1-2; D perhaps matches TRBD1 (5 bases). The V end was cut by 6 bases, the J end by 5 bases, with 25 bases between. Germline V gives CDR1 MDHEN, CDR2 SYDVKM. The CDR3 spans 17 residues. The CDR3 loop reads CASSTPEVGGRAYGYTF. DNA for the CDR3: TGTGCCAGCAGCACACCCGAGGTCGGGGGACGGGCATATGGCTACACCTTC.

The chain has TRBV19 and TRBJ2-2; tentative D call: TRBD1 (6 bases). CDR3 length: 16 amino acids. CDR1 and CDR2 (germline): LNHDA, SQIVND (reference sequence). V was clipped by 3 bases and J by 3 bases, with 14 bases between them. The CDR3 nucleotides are TGTGCCAGTAGTATGAGGCAGGGGACGTACACCGGGGAGCTGTTTTTT. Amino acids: CASSMRQGTYTGELFF.

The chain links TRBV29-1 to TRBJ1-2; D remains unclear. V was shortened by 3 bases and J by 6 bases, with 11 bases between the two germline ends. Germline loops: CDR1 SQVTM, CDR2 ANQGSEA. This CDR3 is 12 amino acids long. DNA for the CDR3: TGCAGCGTTGAGTTAATAATCCATGGCTACACCTTC. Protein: CSVELIIHGYTF.

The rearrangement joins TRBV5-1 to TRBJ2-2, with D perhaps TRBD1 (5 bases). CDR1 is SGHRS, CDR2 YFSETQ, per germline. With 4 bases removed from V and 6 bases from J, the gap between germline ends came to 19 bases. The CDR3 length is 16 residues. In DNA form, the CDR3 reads TGCGCCAGCAGCCCCCCCCCGCGGCAGGGATCCGGGGAGCTGTTTTTT. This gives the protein CASSPPPRQGSGELFF.

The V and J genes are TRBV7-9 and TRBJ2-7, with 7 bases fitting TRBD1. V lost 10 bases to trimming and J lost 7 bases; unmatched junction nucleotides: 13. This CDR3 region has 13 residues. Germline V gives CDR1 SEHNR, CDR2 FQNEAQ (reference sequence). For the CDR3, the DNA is TGTGCCACCGCCCTTCAGGGGGTGAGTGAGCAGTACTTC. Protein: CATALQGVSEQYF.

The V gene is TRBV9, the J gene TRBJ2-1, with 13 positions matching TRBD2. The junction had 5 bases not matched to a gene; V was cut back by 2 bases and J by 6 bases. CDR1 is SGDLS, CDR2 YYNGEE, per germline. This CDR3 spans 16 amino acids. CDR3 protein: CASSVPTSGGPNEQFF. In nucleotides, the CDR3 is TGTGCCAGCAGCGTCCCGACTAGCGGGGGGCCCAATGAGCAGTTCTTC.

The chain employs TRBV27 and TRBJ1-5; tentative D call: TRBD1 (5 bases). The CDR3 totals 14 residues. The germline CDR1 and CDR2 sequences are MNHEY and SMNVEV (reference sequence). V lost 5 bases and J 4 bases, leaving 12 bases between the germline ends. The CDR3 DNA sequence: TGTGCCAGCAGTCTTGGACACGGGAATCAGCCCCAGCATTTT. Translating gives CASSLGHGNQPQHF.

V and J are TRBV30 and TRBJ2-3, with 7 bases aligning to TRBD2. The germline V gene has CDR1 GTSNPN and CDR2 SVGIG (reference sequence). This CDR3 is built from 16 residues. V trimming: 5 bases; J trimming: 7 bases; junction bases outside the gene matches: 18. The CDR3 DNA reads TGTGCCTGGGCGCCGGGGAGGGGAGGTGTGTGGAATACGCAGTATTTT. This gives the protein CAWAPGRGGVWNTQYF.

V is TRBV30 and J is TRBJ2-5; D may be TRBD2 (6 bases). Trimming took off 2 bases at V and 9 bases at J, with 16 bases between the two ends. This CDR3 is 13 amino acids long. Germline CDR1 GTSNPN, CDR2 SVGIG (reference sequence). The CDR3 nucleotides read TGTGCCTGGAGTCATGCCGGGAGCCGGGCCCAGTACTTC. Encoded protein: CAWSHAGSRAQYF.

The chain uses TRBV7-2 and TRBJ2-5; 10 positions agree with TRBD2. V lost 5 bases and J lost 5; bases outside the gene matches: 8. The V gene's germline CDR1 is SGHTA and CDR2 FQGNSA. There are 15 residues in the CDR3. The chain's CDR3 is CASSPAGGPWETQYF. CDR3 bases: TGTGCCAGCAGCCCAGCGGGGGGGCCGTGGGAGACCCAGTACTTC.

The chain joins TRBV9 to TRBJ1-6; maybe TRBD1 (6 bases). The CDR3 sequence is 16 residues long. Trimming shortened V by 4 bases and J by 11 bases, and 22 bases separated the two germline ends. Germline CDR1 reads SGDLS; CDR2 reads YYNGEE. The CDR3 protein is CASSPRQAIRGTPLHF. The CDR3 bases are TGTGCCAGCAGCCCCCGACAGGCCATTAGGGGGACACCCCTCCACTTT.

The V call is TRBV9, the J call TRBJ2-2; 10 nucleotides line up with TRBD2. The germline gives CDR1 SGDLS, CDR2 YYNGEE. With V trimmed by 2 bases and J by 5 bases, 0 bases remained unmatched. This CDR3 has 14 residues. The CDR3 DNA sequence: TGTGCCAGCAGCGTGACTAGCGGGACCGGGGAGCTGTTTTTT. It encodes CASSVTSGTGELFF. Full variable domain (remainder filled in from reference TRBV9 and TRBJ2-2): DSGVTQTPKHLITATGQRVTLRCSPRSGDLSVYWYQQSLDQGLQFLIQYYNGEERAKGNILERFSAQQFPDLHSELNLSSLELGDSALYFCASSVTSGTGELFFGEGSRLTVL.

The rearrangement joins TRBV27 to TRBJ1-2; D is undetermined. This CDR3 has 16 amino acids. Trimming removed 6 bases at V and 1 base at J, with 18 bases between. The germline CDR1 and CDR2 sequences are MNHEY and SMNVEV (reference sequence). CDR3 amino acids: CASRMAGSRGNYGYTF. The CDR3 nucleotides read TGTGCCAGCAGAATGGCGGGGAGCCGAGGTAACTATGGCTACACCTTC.

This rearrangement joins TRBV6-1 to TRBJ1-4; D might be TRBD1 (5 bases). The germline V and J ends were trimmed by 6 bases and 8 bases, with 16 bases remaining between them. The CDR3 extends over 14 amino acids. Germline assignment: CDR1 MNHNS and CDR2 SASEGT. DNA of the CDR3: TGTGCCAGCAGGGACGGACACGTTTGGGAAAAACTGTTTTTT. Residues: CASRDGHVWEKLFF.

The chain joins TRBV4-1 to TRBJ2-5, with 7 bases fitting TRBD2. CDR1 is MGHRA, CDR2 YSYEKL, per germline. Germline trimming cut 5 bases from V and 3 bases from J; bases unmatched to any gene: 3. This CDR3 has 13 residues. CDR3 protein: CASSLGLKETQYF. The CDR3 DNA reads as TGCGCCAGCAGCTTGGGACTAAAAGAGACCCAGTACTTC.

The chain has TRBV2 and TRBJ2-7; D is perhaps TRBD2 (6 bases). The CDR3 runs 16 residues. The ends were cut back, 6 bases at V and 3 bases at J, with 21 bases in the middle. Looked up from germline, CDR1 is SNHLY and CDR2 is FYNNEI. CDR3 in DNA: TGTGCCAGCAGCCCTCCGGGACTCGAGGGTTACTACGAGCAGTACTTC. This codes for CASSPPGLEGYYEQYF.